The 26 T cell receptor beta chains reported below all come from one sample, sequenced in a study of T cells in Graves' hyperthyroidism and ophthalmopathy. Regions amplified from RNA transcripts were the TCR beta CDR3 regions. Using the HTBI primer set, a first-round RT-PCR was run on the TCR CDR3. Each CDR3 protein is one row after TCRdb ran MiXCR on the multiplex PCR reads. The sample holds 350,000 or so distinct CDR3 sequences; roughly 18% are singletons and the top ten take 15% to 17%. Sequenced input: blood. These receptors originate from a woman aged 40 to 50 with Graves' ophthalmopathy.

This clonotype showed up many times. The chain links TRBV20-1 to TRBJ1-1; tentatively, D is TRBD1 (6 bases). Germline V lookup: CDR1 DFQATT, CDR2 SNEGSKA (reference sequence). The CDR3 is 15 amino acids. V lost 5 bases, J lost 1 base, and 17 bases lay in between. In DNA, the CDR3 is TGCAGTGCTTCCCTTGGGGGCTGGGCGAACACTGAAGCTTTCTTT. This translates into CSASLGGWANTEAFF.

This clonotype was counted many times. The chain links TRBV25-1 to TRBJ2-6; no definite D call. V lost 4 bases to trimming and J lost 0 bases, with 4 bases between them. CDR3 length: 14 residues. In germline, CDR1 is MGHDK, CDR2 SYGVNS. The CDR3, as DNA: TGTGCCAGCAGTGGTAGCTCTGGGGCCAACGTCCTGACTTTC. As protein: CASSGSSGANVLTF.

This clonotype was detected only a few times. V is TRBV3-1 and J is TRBJ2-2; TRBD2 aligns across 12 bases. The CDR3 length is 16 residues. The trim removed 4 bases at V and 6 bases at J, leaving 6 bases unmatched. The germline CDR1 and CDR2 sequences are LGHDT and YNNKEL (reference sequence). The CDR3: CASSRTSGNVPGELFF. The CDR3 DNA is TGTGCCAGCAGCCGGACTAGCGGGAACGTTCCCGGGGAGCTGTTTTTT.

This clonotype was detected many times. The chain has TRBV11-2 and TRBJ2-7; D is perhaps TRBD1 (5 bases). Germline V gives CDR1 SGHAT, CDR2 FQNNGV. Between the trimmed V and J ends, which lost 1 base and 5 bases, there was a span of 15 bases. The CDR3 consists of 15 residues. The CDR3: CASSLALRGANEQYF. Here the CDR3 DNA reads TGTGCCAGCAGCTTAGCTTTAAGGGGCGCCAACGAGCAGTACTTC. Full variable domain (rest looked up from reference TRBV11-2 and TRBJ2-7): EAGVAQSPRYKIIEKRQSVAFWCNPISGHATLYWYQQILGQGPKLLIQFQNNGVVDDSQLPKDRFSAERLKGVDSTLKIQPAKLEDSAVYLCASSLALRGANEQYFGPGTRLTVT.

This clonotype has ten or more counts. The chain combines TRBV12-3 or TRBV12-4 with TRBJ1-2, with D perhaps matching TRBD1 (6 bases). V dropped 3 bases and J dropped 4 bases, with 12 bases sitting between them. The CDR3 contains 14 residues. The CDR3 coding sequence is TGTGCCAGCAGTTTCCCCGGACAGATCTATGGCTACACCTTC. It specifies CASSFPGQIYGYTF.

This clonotype was counted a few times. The chain joins TRBV6-1 to TRBJ2-7, with 7 bases identical to TRBD1. The CDR3 covers 13 residues. V shed 6 bases and J 3 bases; nucleotides not matched to a gene: 5. From germline, CDR1 is MNHNS and CDR2 SASEGT. The CDR3: CASRPGQRYEQYF. The CDR3 nucleotides read TGTGCCAGCAGGCCGGGACAGCGCTACGAGCAGTACTTC.

This clonotype was recorded at least ten times. The chain links TRBV2 to TRBJ2-7, with D uncertain. CDR1 and CDR2 (germline): SNHLY, FYNNEI. Trimming left V 1 base short and J 2 bases short, with 6 bases between. CDR3 length equals 13 residues. DNA of the CDR3: TGTGCCAGCAGTGAAGGGCTGGCCTACGAGCAGTACTTC. Residues: CASSEGLAYEQYF.

With respect to this clonotype: A much larger clone lies one base from this, so it may be a read error. The chain links TRBV27 to TRBJ2-7; D tentatively fits TRBD1 or TRBD2 (5 bases each). The ends were cut back, 8 bases at V and 4 bases at J, with 21 bases in the middle. CDR1 is MNHEY, CDR2 SMNVEV, per germline (reference sequence). This CDR3 has 15 residues. The CDR3 DNA reads TGTGCCAGCTCACCACTAAGAGGGGTGGAATACGAGCAGTACTTC. Encoded protein: CASSPLRGVEYEQYF.

J is TRBJ1-2 and V is TRBV12-3 or TRBV12-4; D unresolved. Trimming pared 4 bases from V and 4 bases from J, leaving 10 bases between. The CDR3 is 13 residues long. This CDR3 is CASSSDGRYGYTF. The DNA for the CDR3 is TGTGCCAGCAGTTCGGACGGACGCTATGGCTACACCTTC.

As DNA, the CDR3 is TGTGCCAGCAGCTTAGATGTTACCTACGAGCAGTACTTC. Amino acids: CASSLDVTYEQYF. This chain connects TRBV11-2 to TRBJ2-7; D is unresolved. The length of the CDR3 is 13 residues. The germline gives CDR1 SGHAT, CDR2 FQNNGV. V was trimmed by 0 bases and J by 2 bases, leaving 5 bases between them. The complete variable domain, with remaining parts taken from reference TRBV11-2 and TRBJ2-7, reads EAGVAQSPRYKIIEKRQSVAFWCNPISGHATLYWYQQILGQGPKLLIQFQNNGVVDDSQLPKDRFSAERLKGVDSTLKIQPAKLEDSAVYLCASSLDVTYEQYFGPGTRLTVT.

The table lists this clonotype with many counts. The chain combines TRBV27 with TRBJ1-2; the D gene is possibly TRBD1 (6 bases). The CDR3 spans 16 residues. Germline lookup yields CDR1 MNHEY and CDR2 SMNVEV (reference sequence). V lost 6 bases to trimming and J lost 1 base, with 18 bases between them. DNA of the CDR3: TGTGCCAGCAGCATTACAGGGAGATTCTTTAACTATGGCTACACCTTC. Its protein product is CASSITGRFFNYGYTF.

This clonotype was recorded many times. This chain uses TRBV28 with TRBJ1-2; possible D gene TRBD1, 5 bases. Germline V gives CDR1 MDHEN, CDR2 SYDVKM. V was trimmed by 3 bases and J by 4 bases, leaving 6 bases between them. The CDR3 is made up of 12 amino acids. Written as DNA, the CDR3 is TGTGCCAGCAGTTTTGGGGGCTATGGCTACACCTTC. It codes for CASSFGGYGYTF.

This clonotype has at least ten counts. The J gene is TRBJ1-1, the V gene TRBV6-5; TRBD1 is a possible D gene (5 bases). Trimming shortened V by 0 bases and J by 5 bases, and 10 bases separated the two germline ends. Germline CDR1 MNHEY, CDR2 SVGAGI. This CDR3 contains 14 residues. The CDR3 reads CASSYSTGQTEAFF. The DNA for the CDR3 is TGTGCCAGCAGTTACTCGACGGGGCAAACTGAAGCTTTCTTT.

This clonotype was counted many times. V gene TRBV2 combines with J gene TRBJ2-7; D is unresolved. Germline CDR1 and CDR2: SNHLY and FYNNEI. CDR3 size: 13 residues. Trimming shortened V by 7 bases and J by 4 bases, and 14 bases separated the two germline ends. CDR3 residues: CASKSGVDYEQYF. Here the CDR3 DNA reads TGTGCCAGCAAAAGTGGGGTAGATTACGAGCAGTACTTC.

In this sample, this clonotype turned up many times. J is TRBJ2-7 and V is TRBV6-1, with D possibly TRBD2 on 5 matching bases. Germline V gene data show CDR1 as MNHNS and CDR2 as SASEGT. The CDR3 contains 14 residues. The V end was cut by 7 bases, the J end by 6 bases, with 19 bases between. The CDR3 protein is CASTSPRGPSEQYF. In DNA form, the CDR3 reads TGTGCCAGCACCTCTCCCCGGGGTCCCTCCGAGCAGTACTTC.

V and J are TRBV6-2 or TRBV6-3 and TRBJ1-2, with D hard to call. The CDR3 covers 12 residues. The germline gives CDR1 MNHEY, CDR2 SVGEGT. The V and J ends lost 11 bases and 7 bases respectively, with 17 bases between them. CDR3 nucleotides: TGTGCCGGGAAGCGGGCCGGTTTTGGCTACACCTTC. Encoded protein: CAGKRAGFGYTF.

In this sample, this clonotype turned up many times. The chain is built from TRBV20-1 and TRBJ2-7; no firm D call. The ends were cut back, 0 bases at V and 1 base at J, with 13 bases in the middle. Germline V gene data show CDR1 as DFQATT and CDR2 as SNEGSKA (reference sequence). CDR3 length: 15 residues. CDR3: CSARDSAFSSYEQYF. CDR3 nucleotides: TGCAGTGCTAGAGATAGTGCGTTCTCTTCCTACGAGCAGTACTTC.

This clonotype was observed many times. V is TRBV20-1 and J is TRBJ2-7, with a tentative D call TRBD2 (5 bases). The V end was cut by 4 bases, the J end by 2 bases, with 12 bases between. Germline loops: CDR1 DFQATT, CDR2 SNEGSKA (reference sequence). This CDR3 comprises 13 residues. The CDR3 loop reads CSAMRVPPYEQYF. As DNA, the CDR3 is TGCAGTGCTATGCGGGTTCCACCCTACGAGCAGTACTTC.

There are many counts of this clonotype. The V call is TRBV4-2, the J call TRBJ1-1; unclear D gene. The V and J ends lost 0 bases and 3 bases respectively, with 11 bases between them. The CDR3 contains 15 residues. The germline V gene encodes CDR1 LGHNA and CDR2 YNFKEQ. The DNA for the CDR3 is TGTGCCAGCAGCCAAGAGGGCAGGTCGGACACTGAAGCTTTCTTT. It is translated as CASSQEGRSDTEAFF.

The table lists this clonotype with many counts. The chain links TRBV20-1 to TRBJ2-7; a weak D match, TRBD1 (5 bases). The CDR3 is 15 amino acids. Between the trimmed V and J ends, which lost 4 bases and 2 bases, there was a span of 18 bases. Germline CDR1 and CDR2: DFQATT and SNEGSKA (reference sequence). The CDR3 sequence is CSAINPRTQTYEQYF. The CDR3 nucleotides are TGCAGTGCTATCAACCCCCGGACACAGACCTACGAGCAGTACTTC.

This clonotype came up many times. The chain carries TRBV6-2 or TRBV6-3 and TRBJ1-5; unclear D gene. Between the trimmed V and J ends, which lost 4 bases and 2 bases, there was a span of 9 bases. CDR3 length equals 14 residues. Per germline, CDR1 MNHEY and CDR2 SVGEGT. The CDR3 sequence is CASSSRVGNQPQHF. CDR3 sequence (DNA): TGTGCCAGCAGTTCCCGGGTAGGCAATCAGCCCCAGCATTTT.

The chain employs TRBV6-1 and TRBJ2-2; D is undetermined. The germline V gene encodes CDR1 MNHNS and CDR2 SASEGT. The CDR3 runs 13 residues. Trimming took off 7 bases at V and 4 bases at J, with 10 bases between the two ends. CDR3 sequence reads: CASNRVRTGELFF. The CDR3 nucleotides read TGTGCCAGCAACCGGGTGCGCACCGGGGAGCTGTTTTTT.

The V call is TRBV7-2, the J call TRBJ2-5; tentative D call: TRBD2 (6 bases). V was pared by 7 bases and J by 4 bases, with 19 bases between. This CDR3 region has 15 residues. Germline V gives CDR1 SGHTA, CDR2 FQGNSA. The CDR3 DNA reads as TGTGCCAGCAACACGCTAGCTGCGGGGCGAGAGACCCAGTACTTC. Encoded protein: CASNTLAAGRETQYF.

This clonotype was detected ten times or more. The chain uses TRBV4-3 and TRBJ2-7, with D uncertain. V shed 4 bases and J shed 3 bases, with 10 bases lying between them. The CDR3 length is 13 residues. Germline lookup yields CDR1 LGHNA and CDR2 YSLEER. CDR3 in DNA: TGCGCCAGCAGCCTCTACGGGTGCTACGAGCAGTACTTC. Translating it yields CASSLYGCYEQYF.

This clonotype appeared many times. The chain is built from TRBV12-3 or TRBV12-4 and TRBJ1-1; unclear D gene. The CDR3 loop spans 13 amino acids. The V gene lost 5 bases and the J gene lost 2 bases, with 9 bases spanning the gap. The chain's CDR3 is CASSLKVNTEAFF. For the CDR3, the DNA is TGTGCCAGCAGTCTTAAGGTAAACACTGAAGCTTTCTTT.

The chain couples TRBV13 to TRBJ2-7; D call uncertain. Germline V lookup: CDR1 PRHDT, CDR2 FYEKMQ (reference sequence). The V end was cut by 0 bases, the J end by 5 bases, with 14 bases between. CDR3 size: 15 residues. CDR3 nucleotides: TGTGCCAGCAGCTTAGGCTTGGCCAGGTCTAACGAGCAGTACTTC. This codes for CASSLGLARSNEQYF. Supplemented by reference TRBV13 and TRBJ2-7, the full variable domain reads AAGVIQSPRHLIKEKRETATLKCYPIPRHDTVYWYQQGPGQDPQFLISFYEKMQSDKGSIPDRFSAQQFSDYHSELNMSSLELGDSALYFCASSLGLARSNEQYFGPGTRLTVT.